This TCR beta chain was observed in a study of tumor and adjacent non-tumor tissue in lung cancer. No cell sorting was done before RNA was extracted from the tissue. A modified ARM-PCR protocol with three rounds of nested PCR amplified TCRbeta. TCRdb recomputed calls from the multiplex PCR reads with MiXCR, one row per CDR3 protein. The data show tens of thousands of distinct CDR3 sequences, 72% seen once. This CDR3 spans 14 amino acids. The germline CDR1 and CDR2 sequences are SGHAT and FQNNGV. This clonotype was seen more than once but under ten times. One end of the junction is discordant with germline, which a read error may explain.

This rearrangement joins TRBV11-2 to TRBJ2-7; D remains unclear. The source material was lung tumor tissue. This receptor was taken from a woman aged 40 to 50 with non-small cell lung cancer. For the CDR3, the DNA is TGTGCCAACAGCTTACAGTTAGCCGTCCACAAGCAGTACTTC. Its translation is CANSLQLAVHKQYF.